The 22 T cell receptor beta chains below were found in one sample sequenced in a study of blood T cell repertoires in COVID-19. Method: immunoSEQ multiplex PCR; TCRdb's copy keeps in-frame clones and lacks some. The sample consists of 150,000 to 200,000 clones, roughly 85% of them appearing once. The specimen was peripheral blood. These receptors came from a man in his sixties with acute or convalescent COVID-19.

The rearrangement joins TRBV9 to TRBJ2-1; maybe TRBD2 (6 bases). From germline, CDR1 is SGDLS and CDR2 YYNGEE. With 4 bases removed from V and 6 bases from J, the gap between germline ends came to 14 bases. The CDR3 runs to 14 residues. Written as DNA, the CDR3 is TGTGCCAGCAGCCCCCTAGCGTACCCCAATGAGCAGTTCTTC. Translated, it gives CASSPLAYPNEQFF.

V is TRBV24-1 and J is TRBJ2-3; no reliable D call. This CDR3 contains 11 residues. V was clipped by 9 bases and J by 1 base, with 4 bases between them. Per the germline V gene, CDR1 is KGHDR and CDR2 is SFDVKD. The CDR3 region is CATGGTDTQYF. In DNA, the CDR3 is TGTGCCACCGGAGGCACAGATACGCAGTATTTT.

This clone was detected only once. The rearrangement uses TRBV29-1 and TRBJ1-5, with 8 bases identical to TRBD1. The germline CDR1 and CDR2 sequences are SQVTM and ANQGSEA. The CDR3 is 14 amino acids. The V gene end was trimmed by 4 bases and the J gene end by 4 bases; junction bases not matched to a gene: 6. CDR3: CSVGTGNYNQPQHF. CDR3 in DNA: TGCAGCGTTGGGACAGGGAACTATAATCAGCCCCAGCATTTT.

With regard to this clone: The same CDR3 is also encoded by other DNA sequences in this sample. The V gene is TRBV7-2, the J gene TRBJ2-7; 11 bases are a match to TRBD2. V was pared by 5 bases and J by 2 bases, with 8 bases of the junction left unmatched. This CDR3 is built from 16 residues. CDR1 is SGHTA, CDR2 FQGNSA, per germline. The CDR3 DNA sequence: TGTGCCAGCAGCCGGGGGACTAGCGGAATGCCCTACGAGCAGTACTTC. Translation: CASSRGTSGMPYEQYF.

The chain couples TRBV7-3 to TRBJ2-2; D uncertain. CDR1 and CDR2 (germline): SGHTA, FQGTGA. V lost 6 bases and J lost 1, with 9 bases in between. The CDR3 consists of 14 residues. The chain's CDR3 is CASSPQLNTGELFF. In DNA, the CDR3 is TGTGCCAGCAGTCCCCAGTTGAACACCGGGGAGCTGTTTTTT.

With regard to this clone: This CDR3 is also generated by other DNA sequences in the sample. The rearrangement joins TRBV15 to TRBJ2-1; D call uncertain. The germline CDR1 and CDR2 sequences are LNHNV and YYDKDF (reference sequence). Trimming cost V 0 bases and J 4 bases, with 4 bases left between them. This CDR3 comprises 13 residues. The DNA of the CDR3 is TGTGCCACCAGCAGAGACAGTTACAATGAGCAGTTCTTC. Its protein is CATSRDSYNEQFF. The entire variable domain, with the rest obtained from reference TRBV15 and TRBJ2-1, is as follows: DAMVIQNPRYQVTQFGKPVTLSCSQTLNHNVMYWYQQKSSQAPKLLFHYYDKDFNNEADTPDNFQSRRPNTSFCFLDIRSPGLGDTAMYLCATSRDSYNEQFFGPGTRLTVL.

This chain links TRBV5-6 with TRBJ1-1, with 7 bases identical to TRBD1. V lost 2 bases and J lost 5; bases outside the gene matches: 9. Germline V gives CDR1 SGHDT, CDR2 YYEEEE. The CDR3 spans 15 residues. As DNA, the CDR3 is TGTGCCAGCAGCTTACTGACAGGGTGGGCGACTGAAGCTTTCTTT. This translates into CASSLLTGWATEAFF.

In its sample, this clone was seen a few times. The chain has TRBV4-3 and TRBJ1-1; 7 bases match TRBD1. Germline V lookup: CDR1 LGHNA, CDR2 YSLEER. The CDR3 has 15 residues. V shed 0 bases and J 5 bases; nucleotides not matched to a gene: 6. In DNA, the CDR3 is TGCGCCAGCAGCCAAGAAGCCAGGGGGAGGACTGAAGCTTTCTTT. It yields the protein CASSQEARGRTEAFF.

The J gene is TRBJ1-4, the V gene TRBV3-1 (or the pseudogene TRBV3-2), with 7 bases lining up with TRBD1. Germline V gene lookup returns CDR1 LGHDT and CDR2 YNNKEL (reference sequence). The CDR3 consists of 16 residues. The V and J ends lost 4 bases and 2 bases, in that order; junction bases with no gene match: 7. The CDR3 region is CASSLLTGVTNEKLFF. CDR3 DNA sequence: TGTGCCAGCAGCCTCCTTACAGGGGTCACTAATGAAAAACTGTTTTTT.

The chain couples TRBV10-3 to TRBJ2-7, with a tentative D call TRBD1 (7 bases). Per the germline V gene, CDR1 is ENHRY and CDR2 is SYGVKD. The CDR3 has 13 amino acids. V lost 4 bases and J lost 1, with 8 bases in between. The CDR3 protein is CAISAGGSYEQYF. In DNA, the CDR3 is TGTGCCATCAGTGCAGGGGGGTCCTACGAGCAGTACTTC.

Here the CDR3 reads CASSQKGAGYGYTF. The CDR3 DNA follows: TGTGCCAGCAGCCAAAAGGGGGCGGGCTATGGCTACACCTTC. The rearrangement links TRBV3-1 (or the pseudogene TRBV3-2) to TRBJ1-2; 7 bases map to TRBD1. Germline V gives CDR1 LGHDT, CDR2 YNNKEL (reference sequence). J lost 4 bases, V lost 2 bases, and 4 bases had no gene match. There are 14 residues in the CDR3.

This chain joins TRBV18 and TRBJ2-1, with a possible D match to TRBD1 (5 bases). This CDR3 is built from 15 residues. Germline assignment: CDR1 KGHSH and CDR2 LQKENI. Trimming took off 6 bases at V and 0 bases at J, with 12 bases between the two ends. The CDR3 reads CASSPDRASYNEQFF. In nucleotides, the CDR3 is TGTGCCAGCTCGCCCGACAGAGCCTCCTACAATGAGCAGTTCTTC.

The CDR3 nucleotides read TGTGCCAGCAGTTACGATACCCCGGGATACACCGGGGAGCTGTTTTTT. Translating it yields CASSYDTPGYTGELFF. V is TRBV6-5 and J is TRBJ2-2; D is possibly TRBD2 (5 bases). The CDR3 contains 16 residues. Trimming stripped 2 bases from V and 3 bases from J, with 13 bases between. Germline V gives CDR1 MNHEY, CDR2 SVGAGI.

The chain has TRBV15 and TRBJ2-1; D uncertain. Trimming left V 3 bases short and J 0 bases short, with 12 bases between. CDR3 size: 16 residues. From germline, CDR1 is LNHNV and CDR2 YYDKDF (reference sequence). The CDR3 spells CATSSRLASSYNEQFF. The CDR3 coding sequence is TGTGCCACCAGCAGCCGACTGGCGAGCTCCTACAATGAGCAGTTCTTC.

This chain connects TRBV12-5 to TRBJ2-3, with 12 bases fitting TRBD2. The CDR3 extends over 18 amino acids. Germline V gives CDR1 LGHNT, CDR2 FRNRAP. J lost 1 base, V lost 1 base, and 6 bases had no gene match. CDR3 sequence reads: CASGLGTSGMEGTDTQYF. For the CDR3, the DNA is TGTGCTAGTGGTTTGGGGACTAGCGGGATGGAAGGCACAGATACGCAGTATTTT.

This chain uses TRBV6-5 with TRBJ2-1, with D possibly being TRBD2 (5 bases). CDR3 length: 13 amino acids. V gave up 3 bases and J gave up 9 bases, with 12 bases separating them. The germline V gene encodes CDR1 MNHEY and CDR2 SVGAGI. The CDR3 is CASSYFSGTEQFF. The DNA of the CDR3 is TGTGCCAGCAGTTATTTCAGCGGCACTGAGCAGTTCTTC.

The rearrangement links TRBV5-8 to TRBJ1-3; D is possibly TRBD1 (5 bases). In germline, CDR1 is SGHTS, CDR2 YDEGEE. With 5 bases removed from V and 0 bases from J, the gap between germline ends came to 9 bases. The CDR3 sequence is 14 residues long. The CDR3 coding sequence is TGTGCCAGCAGTCGCGGGGGCTCTGGAAACACCATATATTTT. Protein product: CASSRGGSGNTIYF.

V usage is TRBV18 and J usage is TRBJ1-2, with D perhaps TRBD1 (5 bases). Trimming removed 6 bases from V and 4 bases from J, with 15 bases in between. Germline assignment: CDR1 KGHSH and CDR2 LQKENI. This CDR3 is built from 14 residues. Here the CDR3 reads CASSTGTEGYGYTF. The CDR3 nucleotides read TGTGCCAGCTCGACCGGGACGGAGGGCTATGGCTACACCTTC. The full variable domain, with the rest looked up from reference TRBV18 and TRBJ1-2, is NAGVMQNPRHLVRRRGQEARLRCSPMKGHSHVYWYRQLPEEGLKFMVYLQKENIIDESGMPKERFSAEFPKEGPSILRIQQVVRGDSAAYFCASSTGTEGYGYTFGSGTRLTVV.

The V gene is TRBV30, the J gene TRBJ1-4; tentative D call: TRBD1 (6 bases). Trimming took off 0 bases at V and 8 bases at J, with 10 bases between the two ends. CDR3 length equals 13 residues. The V gene's germline CDR1 is GTSNPN and CDR2 SVGIG (reference sequence). The CDR3 spells CAWSVQGGEKLFF. Written as DNA, the CDR3 is TGTGCCTGGAGTGTACAAGGGGGAGAAAAACTGTTTTTT. Using reference TRBV30 and TRBJ1-4 for the parts outside the CDR3, the full variable domain is SQTIHQWPATLVQPVGSPLSLECTVEGTSNPNLYWYRQAAGRGLQLLFYSVGIGQISSEVPQNLSASRPQDRQFILSSKKLLLSDSGFYLCAWSVQGGEKLFFGSGTQLSVL.

The gene calls are TRBV3-1 (or the pseudogene TRBV3-2) and TRBJ2-5, with 9 bases lining up with TRBD1. The V and J ends lost 0 bases and 4 bases, in that order; junction bases with no gene match: 3. The germline gives CDR1 LGHDT, CDR2 YNNKEL (reference sequence). The CDR3 contains 15 residues. CDR3 in DNA: TGTGCCAGCAGCCAAGACCGGGACAGGGCAGAGACCCAGTACTTC. It codes for CASSQDRDRAETQYF.

This chain connects TRBV19 to TRBJ1-5; 9 bases map to TRBD1. This CDR3 region has 19 residues. V shed 3 bases and J 7 bases; nucleotides not matched to a gene: 19. Germline V gives CDR1 LNHDA, CDR2 SQIVND (reference sequence). CDR3 nucleotides: TGTGCCAGTAGTATTGGACCACAACAGGGGGCGAAAGTAAGACAGCCCCAGCATTTT. It is translated as CASSIGPQQGAKVRQPQHF.

This chain uses TRBV9 with TRBJ2-3; TRBD2 might be the D (6 bases). In germline, CDR1 is SGDLS, CDR2 YYNGEE. CDR3 length: 15 residues. Trimming took off 2 bases at V and 0 bases at J, with 10 bases between the two ends. CDR3 region: CASSVGTVSTDTQYF. The CDR3 DNA sequence: TGTGCCAGCAGCGTTGGGACTGTGAGCACAGATACGCAGTATTTT.